This TCR beta chain derives from a study of shared clonotypes between healthy human individuals. Overall study results and limits: The genetic and exposure-history diversity represented was limited by few donors. Roughly 5% was the fraction of naive CD4 clonotypes found shared across a few donors.

The CDR3 sequence is 15 residues long. In germline, CDR1 is SQVTM, CDR2 ANQGSEA. Trimming at V came to 7 bases and at J to 5 bases, leaving 14 bases not matched to a gene. Here immunoSEQ multiplex PCR was the method, and the copy in TCRdb shows in-frame clones only, minus some. The sample consists of 2.3 million or so clones, approximately 93% of them appearing once. As to this clone: Its antigen is still unknown.

This TCR was sampled from a man younger than 35 in good health. Some clones in this sample may be carry-over from other donors' samples. The chain combines TRBV29-1 with TRBJ2-5; 9 bases map to TRBD1. Sample: naive CD4+ T cells from PBMCs. Subset specified: CD45RA+ positively selected. CDR3 in DNA: TGCAGCGGAGAACGGGGACAGGGCGTGTTTGAGACCCAGTACTTC. Translated, it gives CSGERGQGVFETQYF.